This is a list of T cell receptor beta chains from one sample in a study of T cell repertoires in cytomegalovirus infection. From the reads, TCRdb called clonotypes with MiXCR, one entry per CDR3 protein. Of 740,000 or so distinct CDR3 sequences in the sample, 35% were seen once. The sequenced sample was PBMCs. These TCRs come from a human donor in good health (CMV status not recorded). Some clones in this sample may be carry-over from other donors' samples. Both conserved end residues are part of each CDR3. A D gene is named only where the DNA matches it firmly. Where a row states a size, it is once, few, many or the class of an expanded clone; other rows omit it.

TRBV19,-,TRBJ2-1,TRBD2,TGTGCCAGTAGCAACACAAGACTAGCGGGGCTACACAATGAGCAGTTCTTC,CASSNTRLAGLHNEQFF
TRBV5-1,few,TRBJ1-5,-,TGCGCCAGCAGCCCCGGGGGAAGCCGAGGGAATCAGCCCCAGCATTTT,CASSPGGSRGNQPQHF
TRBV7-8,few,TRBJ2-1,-,TGTGCCAGCAGCAATGCCGGGACCTCCTACAATGAGCAGTTCTTC,CASSNAGTSYNEQFF
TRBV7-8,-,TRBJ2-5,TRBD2,TGTGCCAGCAGCTTAAAGAGCGGGGGGCGAGAGACCCAGTACTTC,CASSLKSGGRETQYF
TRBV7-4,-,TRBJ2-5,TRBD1,TGTGCCAGCATCGGACAGGGTTTAGGAGAGACCCAGTACTTC,CASIGQGLGETQYF
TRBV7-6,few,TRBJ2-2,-,TGTGCCAGCAGCCCGGGGACTCTGGGGAGCGGGGAGCTGTTTTTT,CASSPGTLGSGELFF
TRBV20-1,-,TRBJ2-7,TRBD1,TGCAGTGCTCCCTGGGACAGGCAGTACTTC,CSAPWDRQYF
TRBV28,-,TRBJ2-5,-,TGTGCCAGCAGTTACCACCGAATGCGGGACAGCCAAGAGACCCAGTACTTC,CASSYHRMRDSQETQYF
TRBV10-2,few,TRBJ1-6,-,TGCGCCAGCAGTGACCGAGCAAGCTCCTATAATTCACCCCTCCACTTT,CASSDRASSYNSPLHF
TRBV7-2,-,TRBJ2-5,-,TGTGCCAGCACCCGGGACATTTCTCAAGAGACCCAGTACTTC,CASTRDISQETQYF
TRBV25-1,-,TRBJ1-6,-,TGTGCCAGCAGTGAATTGGGGGTTATTGATTCACCCCTCCACTTT,CASSELGVIDSPLHF
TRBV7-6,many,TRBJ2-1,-,TGTGCCAGCAGCATAGACCTGAACTACAATGAGCAGTTCTTC,CASSIDLNYNEQFF
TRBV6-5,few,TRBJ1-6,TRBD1,TGTGCCAGCAGTTACAACGAACAGGGGGCTTCACCCCTCCACTTT,CASSYNEQGASPLHF
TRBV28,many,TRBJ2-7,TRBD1,TGTGCCAGCAGTTTGAAACCGGGACAGGGGGCTCCCTTCTACGAGCAGTACTTC,CASSLKPGQGAPFYEQYF
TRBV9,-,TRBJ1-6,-,TGTGCCAGCAGCGTAATGTCGGCCGGGACCTATAATTCACCCCTCCACTTT,CASSVMSAGTYNSPLHF
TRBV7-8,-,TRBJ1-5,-,TGTGCCAGCAGCTTCGACGGCAGAAATAGCAATCCGCCCCAGCATTTT,CASSFDGRNSNPPQHF
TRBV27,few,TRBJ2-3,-,TGTGCCAGCAGTTTATCTCAGGGGTTAGATACGCAGTATTTT,CASSLSQGLDTQYF
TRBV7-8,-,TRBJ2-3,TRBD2,TGTGCCAGCAGCGCGGGACTAGCGGGAGGTACTCATACGCAGTATTTT,CASSAGLAGGTHTQYF
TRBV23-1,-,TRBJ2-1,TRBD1,TGCGCCAACCCGGGACAGGGTTTCCACAATGAGCAGTTCTTC,CANPGQGFHNEQFF
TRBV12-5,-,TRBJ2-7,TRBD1,TGTGCTAGTGGTTTGGGAACAGGGGCCTACGAGCAGTACTTC,CASGLGTGAYEQYF
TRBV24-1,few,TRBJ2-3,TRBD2,TGTGCCACCAGTGGGGAGTCTAGCGGCAGCACAGATACGCAGTATTTT,CATSGESSGSTDTQYF
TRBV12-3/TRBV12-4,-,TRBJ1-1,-,TGTGCCAGCAGCCGACAGAAAAAGAACACTGAAGCTTTCTTT,CASSRQKKNTEAFF
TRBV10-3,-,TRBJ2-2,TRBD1,TGTGCCATCAGTGGCCAACGACAGGGGGCGGGCACCGGGGAGCTGTTTTTT,CAISGQRQGAGTGELFF
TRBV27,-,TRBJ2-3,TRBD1,TGTGCCACCACCCCCGGGACAGGGTGGTTTAGCACAGATACGCAGTATTTT,CATTPGTGWFSTDTQYF
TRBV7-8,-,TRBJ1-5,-,TGTGCCAGCAGCTTAGGACAGCTTCAGCCCCAGCATTTT,CASSLGQLQPQHF
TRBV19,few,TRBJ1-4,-,TGTGCCAGTAGTATCACAACCATGGACGGAAAACTGTTTTTT,CASSITTMDGKLFF
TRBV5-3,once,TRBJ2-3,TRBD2,TGTGCCAGCAGCTCGGCATCTAGCGGGAGGCTTCAGGATACGCAGTATTTT,CASSSASSGRLQDTQYF
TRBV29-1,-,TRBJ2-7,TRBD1,TGCAGCGTTGGATGGACGGGACAGGGGGTTTACGAGCAGTACTTC,CSVGWTGQGVYEQYF
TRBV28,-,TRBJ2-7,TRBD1,TGTGCCAGCAGGGTGGACAGGGACTCCTACGAGCAGTACTTC,CASRVDRDSYEQYF
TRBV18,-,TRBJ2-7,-,TGTGCCAGCTCACCCCGACAGGAAGCCTACGAGCAGTACTTC,CASSPRQEAYEQYF
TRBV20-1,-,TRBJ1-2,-,TGCAGTTCTAGAGATTACAGCTTGTATGGCTACACCTTC,CSSRDYSLYGYTF
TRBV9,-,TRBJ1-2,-,TGTGCCAGCAGCGCCCGAACGGCGGGGGGCTACACCTTC,CASSARTAGGYTF
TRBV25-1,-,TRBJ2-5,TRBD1,TGTGCCAGCAGTTCGGACAGGTCGGAGACCCAGTACTTC,CASSSDRSETQYF
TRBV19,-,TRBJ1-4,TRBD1,TGTGCCAGCAGACAGGGGCGAGGATTGAGTGAAAAACTGTTTTTT,CASRQGRGLSEKLFF
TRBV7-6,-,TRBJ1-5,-,TGTGCCAGCAGCTTAAGGGGGGGAGAGCAGCCCCAGCATTTT,CASSLRGGEQPQHF
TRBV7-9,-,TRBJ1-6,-,TGTGCCAGCAGCTTAGCGGCAGGGGCGGTGTATAATTCACCCCTCCACTTT,CASSLAAGAVYNSPLHF
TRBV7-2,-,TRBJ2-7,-,TGTGCCAGCAGCTTACAAGCCAGGACCTACGAGCAGTACTTC,CASSLQARTYEQYF
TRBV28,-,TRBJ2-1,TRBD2,TGTGCCAGCAGTTTGGTAGTAGCGGGAAGCAATGAGCAGTTCTTC,CASSLVVAGSNEQFF
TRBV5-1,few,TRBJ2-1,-,TGCGCCAGCAGCTTGGGTGACGGACTTAATGAGCAGTTCTTC,CASSLGDGLNEQFF
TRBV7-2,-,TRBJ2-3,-,TGTGCCAGCAGCTTAGCTAGGGTAGATCGCACAGATACGCAGTATTTT,CASSLARVDRTDTQYF
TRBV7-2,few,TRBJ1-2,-,TGTGCCAGCACCAAAACGGGTAGGGGACATGTCTATGGCTACACCTTC,CASTKTGRGHVYGYTF
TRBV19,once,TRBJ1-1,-,TGTGCCAGTAGTAAGTGGGGGGAGCCCCGAATGAACACTGAAGCTTTCTTT,CASSKWGEPRMNTEAFF
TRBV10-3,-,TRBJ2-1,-,TGTGCCATCAGTGCTGGAGGGTCTGCGCCCTACAATGAGCAGTTCTTC,CAISAGGSAPYNEQFF
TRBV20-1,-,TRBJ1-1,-,TGCAGTGCTACGAAGGACGGGAGCAACACTGAAGCTTTCTTT,CSATKDGSNTEAFF
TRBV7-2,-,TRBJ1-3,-,TGTGCCAGCAGCTTAGGGAGGTCGGGCGGGGACGCCGGAAACACCATATATTTT,CASSLGRSGGDAGNTIYF
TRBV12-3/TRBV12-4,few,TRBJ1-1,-,TGTGCCAGCAGTTTAGCGCTGGGCGCTGAAGCTTTCTTT,CASSLALGAEAFF
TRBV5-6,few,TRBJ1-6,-,TGTGCCAGCAGCTCCCCGGGACATAATTCACCCCTCCACTTT,CASSSPGHNSPLHF
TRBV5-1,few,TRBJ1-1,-,TGCGCCAGCAGCTTGGACGCCGGACTGATGAACACTGAAGCTTTCTTT,CASSLDAGLMNTEAFF
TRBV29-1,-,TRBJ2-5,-,TGCAGCGCCAGGTCTCGTTACACCCAGTACTTC,CSARSRYTQYF
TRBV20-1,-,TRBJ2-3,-,TGCAGTGCTACCAAACCCCGGGGGGCGAGGAGCACAGATACGCAGTATTTT,CSATKPRGARSTDTQYF
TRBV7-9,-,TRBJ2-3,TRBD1,TGTGCCAGCAGCCCGAAGAGACAGGGGAGCACAGATACGCAGTATTTT,CASSPKRQGSTDTQYF
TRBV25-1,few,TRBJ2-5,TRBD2,TGTGCCAGCAGTTTTAGCGGGGGGAACCCATGGACCCAGTACTTC,CASSFSGGNPWTQYF
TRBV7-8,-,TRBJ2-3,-,TGTGCCAGCAGCTTAGGGGCTAACCCCAGCACAGATACGCAGTATTTT,CASSLGANPSTDTQYF
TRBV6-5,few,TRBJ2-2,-,TGTGCCAGCAGTTACCAGACCCCACCCGGGGAGCTGTTTTTT,CASSYQTPPGELFF